The 30 T cell receptor beta chains below were found in one sample sequenced in a study of CD8+ T cells in alopecia areata. The authors extracted RNA and reverse transcribed it into cDNA as the sequencing template. Profiling relied on immunoSEQ multiplex PCR, and the TCRdb table lists in-frame clones only, not all of them. This sample yields 150,000 or so clones, of which about 90% are seen a single time; about 15% belongs to the top ten. The material was CD8+ T cells sorted from blood, obtained at week 0. These receptors all come from a human donor with alopecia areata.

The chain joins TRBV29-1 to TRBJ2-1; 8 bases align to TRBD1. The CDR3 runs 13 residues. V trimming: 7 bases; J trimming: 9 bases; junction bases outside the gene matches: 11. Per the germline V gene, CDR1 is SQVTM and CDR2 is ANQGSEA. CDR3 coding DNA: TGCAGCGCCTCGACAGGGGTGCAGGGTGAGCAGTTCTTC. Its protein product is CSASTGVQGEQFF.

V usage is TRBV11-2 and J usage is TRBJ2-3, with D perhaps assigned TRBD1 or TRBD2 (6 bases each). This CDR3 spans 17 amino acids. Germline V gene lookup returns CDR1 SGHAT and CDR2 FQNNGV. The ends were cut back, 0 bases at V and 2 bases at J, with 15 bases in the middle. CDR3 nucleotide sequence: TGTGCCAGCAGCTTAGATCGATGGGGGGCGAACACAGATACGCAGTATTTT. Translating gives CASSLDRWGANTDTQYF.

This clone appeared a single time. This sequence joins TRBV4-1 and TRBJ1-5; tentative D call: TRBD1 (5 bases). Germline-derived CDR1 and CDR2 are MGHRA and YSYEKL. The CDR3 spans 15 residues. Trimming took 1 base from V and 4 from J, leaving 11 bases between them. The CDR3 is CASSQGRGGNQPQHF. In DNA form, the CDR3 reads TGCGCCAGCAGCCAAGGGCGTGGGGGGAATCAGCCCCAGCATTTT.

This clone has just a few counts. The V and J genes are TRBV10-2 and TRBJ2-2; 7 bases line up with TRBD1. CDR1 and CDR2 from the germline V gene are WSHSY and SAAADI. This CDR3 comprises 14 residues. V was pared by 6 bases and J by 4 bases, with 5 bases of the junction left unmatched. The CDR3 protein is CASSGQAGTGELFF. The CDR3 DNA reads TGCGCCAGCAGCGGACAGGCGGGCACCGGGGAGCTGTTTTTT.

This rearrangement joins TRBV18 to TRBJ2-3, with 8 bases lining up with TRBD1. The CDR3 loop spans 16 amino acids. In germline, CDR1 is KGHSH, CDR2 LQKENI. Trimming cost V 7 bases and J 6 bases; bases outside gene matches: 15. The CDR3 DNA follows: TGTGCCAGCTTTTCCTCGACAGGGGATATTTACGATACGCAGTATTTT. Translating it yields CASFSSTGDIYDTQYF.

This clone was picked up one time. Written as DNA, the CDR3 is TGTGCCGCCGACGGGACAGGGGGCGACGAGCAGTACTTC. This sequence encodes CAADGTGGDEQYF. This chain joins TRBV7-9 and TRBJ2-7; 12 bases are a match to TRBD1. Germline loops: CDR1 SEHNR, CDR2 FQNEAQ (reference sequence). The CDR3 is 13 residues long. The trim removed 11 bases at V and 5 bases at J, leaving 7 bases unmatched.

This chain joins TRBV21-1 and TRBJ2-7; TRBD2 is the table's D call, not checked against the DNA. TRBV21-1 represents a pseudogene. The CDR3 runs 12 residues. The CDR3 reads CASSKSGYEQYF. The CDR3 coding sequence is TGTGCCAGCAGCAAATCCGGCTACGAGCAGTACTTC.

The table lists this clone with a count of one. This chain uses TRBV29-1 with TRBJ1-2; D is ambiguous. The V and J ends lost 3 bases and 4 bases respectively, with 21 bases between them. The germline gives CDR1 SQVTM, CDR2 ANQGSEA. CDR3 length: 16 amino acids. CDR3 nucleotides: TGCAGCGTTGATTCTCCGCCTAGCGGGGAGGGCTATGGCTACACCTTC. This encodes CSVDSPPSGEGYGYTF.

The chain couples TRBV19 to TRBJ2-2; D not certain. Germline lookup yields CDR1 LNHDA and CDR2 SQIVND (reference sequence). V lost 5 bases and J lost 7, with 11 bases in between. The CDR3 is 13 amino acids. CDR3 in amino acids: CASSDRLNGELFF. CDR3 nucleotides: TGTGCCAGTAGTGACCGTCTCAACGGGGAGCTGTTTTTT.

The count of this clone is one. The chain has TRBV5-1 and TRBJ2-7; weak D call: TRBD1 (6 bases). Germline values: CDR1 SGHRS, CDR2 YFSETQ. V lost 4 bases to trimming and J lost 2 bases, with 13 bases between them. CDR3 length: 14 amino acids. CDR3 coding DNA: TGCGCCAGCAGCCCAGCGGACAGAACCTACGAGCAGTACTTC. Translating gives CASSPADRTYEQYF.

The V and J genes are TRBV4-2 and TRBJ2-1, with 9 bases matching TRBD2. V gave up 1 base and J gave up 0 bases; unmatched junction bases: 7. Germline V gene data show CDR1 as LGHNA and CDR2 as YNFKEQ. The CDR3 extends over 18 amino acids. DNA for the CDR3: TGTGCCAGCAGCCAAGGCGCGGGAGGGCCAGGCTCCTACAATGAGCAGTTCTTC. This gives the protein CASSQGAGGPGSYNEQFF.

This clone was detected only a few times. The V and J genes are TRBV30 and TRBJ1-1; maybe TRBD1 (5 bases). The germline V gene has CDR1 GTSNPN and CDR2 SVGIG (reference sequence). The CDR3 has 14 amino acids. With 0 bases removed from V and 5 bases from J, the gap between germline ends came to 13 bases. The CDR3 region is CAWSVGQGRTEAFF. As DNA, the CDR3 is TGTGCCTGGAGTGTCGGTCAGGGAAGAACTGAAGCTTTCTTT.

The V call is TRBV7-9, the J call TRBJ2-7; D is possibly TRBD1 or TRBD2 (5 bases each). With 4 bases removed from V and 2 bases from J, the gap between germline ends came to 6 bases. CDR1 is SEHNR and CDR2 is FQNEAQ in the germline V gene (reference sequence). The CDR3 covers 12 residues. Here the CDR3 DNA reads TGTGCCAGCAGCTGGGGGACCTACGAGCAGTACTTC. It translates to CASSWGTYEQYF.

The rearrangement uses TRBV27 and TRBJ1-1, with D maybe TRBD1 (6 bases). From germline, CDR1 is MNHEY and CDR2 SMNVEV (reference sequence). Trimming removed 8 bases at V and 4 bases at J, with 8 bases between. The CDR3 consists of 11 residues. CDR3 sequence reads: CASYRATEAFF. CDR3 DNA: TGTGCCAGCTACAGGGCCACTGAAGCTTTCTTT.

The chain combines TRBV5-1 with TRBJ2-3, with 7 bases matching TRBD2. The CDR3 covers 16 residues. Trimming at V came to 4 bases and at J to 2 bases, leaving 10 bases not matched to a gene. Germline V gene sequence: CDR1 SGHRS, CDR2 YFSETQ. This CDR3 is CASSPGAGEVTDTQYF. CDR3 DNA sequence: TGCGCCAGCAGCCCTGGTGCGGGGGAAGTCACAGATACGCAGTATTTT.

This clone was observed a handful of times. The CDR3 DNA reads TGTGCCAGCACGTCCCGGGACAGGGGTGAAAAACTGTTTTTT. Encoded protein: CASTSRDRGEKLFF. The rearrangement links TRBV7-8 to TRBJ1-4, with 10 bases lining up with TRBD1. CDR3 length equals 14 residues. The V gene end was trimmed by 7 bases and the J gene end by 7 bases; junction bases not matched to a gene: 6. Germline loops: CDR1 SGHVS, CDR2 FQNEAQ.

This chain uses TRBV11-2 with TRBJ2-1; no clear D. The germline V and J ends were trimmed by 3 bases and 0 bases, with 12 bases remaining between them. From germline, CDR1 is SGHAT and CDR2 FQNNGV. The CDR3 consists of 16 residues. In nucleotides, the CDR3 is TGTGCCAGCAGCTTGTCCCCAGCGCCCTCCTACAATGAGCAGTTCTTC. Residues: CASSLSPAPSYNEQFF.

The chain joins TRBV6-1 to TRBJ2-7, with 10 bases matching TRBD1. Germline CDR1 reads MNHNS; CDR2 reads SASEGT. J was trimmed by 3 bases and V by 4 bases; bases with no gene match: 3. The CDR3 has 14 residues. CDR3 sequence (DNA): TGTGCCAGCAGTGTTGGGACAGGGGACTACGAGCAGTACTTC. Translated, it gives CASSVGTGDYEQYF.

The gene calls are TRBV14 and TRBJ1-6; D gene unclear. The germline gives CDR1 SGHDN, CDR2 FVKESK. With 4 bases removed from V and 8 bases from J, the gap between germline ends came to 12 bases. The CDR3 runs to 14 residues. The CDR3 DNA reads TGTGCCAGCAGCCCCGGCGGACGAGATTCACCCCTCCACTTT. Amino acid sequence: CASSPGGRDSPLHF.

The chain combines TRBV7-6 with TRBJ2-3; 9 bases line up with TRBD2. J lost 4 bases, V lost 0 bases, and 2 bases had no gene match. Germline loops: CDR1 SGHVS, CDR2 FNYEAQ. The CDR3 is 15 residues long. CDR3 protein: CASSLATSGPDTQYF. CDR3 coding DNA: TGTGCCAGCAGCTTAGCGACTAGCGGCCCAGATACGCAGTATTTT.

This chain connects TRBV4-1 to TRBJ2-1; TRBD2 matches 13 bases. V was pared by 4 bases and J by 8 bases, with 5 bases of the junction left unmatched. The CDR3 contains 15 residues. The germline V gene has CDR1 MGHRA and CDR2 YSYEKL. CDR3 in DNA: TGCGCCAGCAGCCGCGGACTAGCGGGAGACGATGAGCAGTTCTTC. Amino acid sequence: CASSRGLAGDDEQFF.

This clone was picked up one time. Other DNA sequences in the sample encode the same CDR3. This chain connects TRBV5-1 to TRBJ2-7; 8 bases are shared with TRBD1. This CDR3 region has 14 residues. The germline gives CDR1 SGHRS, CDR2 YFSETQ. V lost 1 base to trimming and J lost 3 bases; unmatched junction nucleotides: 3. The CDR3 nucleotides are TGCGCCAGCAGCTTGTACACAGGGGGCTACGAGCAGTACTTC. Its protein is CASSLYTGGYEQYF. The complete variable domain, with remaining parts taken from reference TRBV5-1 and TRBJ2-7, reads KAGVTQTPRYLIKTRGQQVTLSCSPISGHRSVSWYQQTPGQGLQFLFEYFSETQRNKGNFPGRFSGRQFSNSRSEMNVSTLELGDSALYLCASSLYTGGYEQYFGPGTRLTVT.

The V call is TRBV4-1, the J call TRBJ1-1; no reliable D call. V was pared by 3 bases and J by 1 base, with 9 bases between. Per germline, CDR1 MGHRA and CDR2 YSYEKL. This CDR3 is built from 14 residues. CDR3 DNA sequence: TGCGCCAGCAGCCATTCGGGAGGGAACACTGAAGCTTTCTTT. Protein product: CASSHSGGNTEAFF.

The CDR3 loop is CASSSTSGSTHEQYF. Written as DNA, the CDR3 is TGCGCCAGCAGCTCCACTAGCGGGAGTACCCACGAGCAGTACTTC. This sequence joins TRBV5-1 and TRBJ2-7; 11 bases agree with TRBD2. Trimming at V came to 3 bases and at J to 5 bases, leaving 7 bases not matched to a gene. This CDR3 is built from 15 residues. CDR1 is SGHRS, CDR2 YFSETQ, per germline.

This clone turned up a few times. The chain uses TRBV27 and TRBJ2-1, with 14 bases identical to TRBD2. The germline V gene encodes CDR1 MNHEY and CDR2 SMNVEV (reference sequence). The ends lost 8 bases at V and 8 bases at J; junction bases unmatched: 11. This CDR3 contains 16 residues. Written as DNA, the CDR3 is TGTGCCAGCCGATACGGCGGGACTAGCGGGAGCTATGAGCAGTTCTTC. Protein product: CASRYGGTSGSYEQFF.

The J gene is TRBJ1-1, the V gene TRBV4-1, with D unclear. With 0 bases removed from V and 5 bases from J, the gap between germline ends came to 10 bases. The CDR3 length is 14 residues. Germline V lookup: CDR1 MGHRA, CDR2 YSYEKL. CDR3: CASSQDSPDTEAFF. CDR3 sequence (DNA): TGCGCCAGCAGCCAAGATAGCCCGGATACTGAAGCTTTCTTT.

This clone was counted between two and nine times. The chain couples TRBV15 to TRBJ1-6; TRBD1 is a possible D gene (6 bases). The germline V gene encodes CDR1 LNHNV and CDR2 YYDKDF (reference sequence). The CDR3 has 19 residues. V was shortened by 0 bases and J by 4 bases, with 19 bases between the two germline ends. In DNA form, the CDR3 reads TGTGCCACCAGCAGAGATAGTGACGGGGGCGACACTTATAATTCACCCCTCCACTTT. Translated: CATSRDSDGGDTYNSPLHF.

The genes are TRBV29-1 and TRBJ2-3; TRBD1 aligns across 9 bases. V trimming: 6 bases; J trimming: 3 bases; junction bases outside the gene matches: 16. Per the germline V gene, CDR1 is SQVTM and CDR2 is ANQGSEA. CDR3 size: 17 residues. DNA for the CDR3: TGCAGCGTCCAGCCTGTTTTGGAGACAGGGGGAACAGATACGCAGTATTTT. Translation gives CSVQPVLETGGTDTQYF.

V is TRBV4-2 and J is TRBJ2-7; the match to TRBD1 covers 7 bases. Losses at the gene ends were 4 bases for V and 3 bases for J; bases not matched to a gene: 3. Germline lookup yields CDR1 LGHNA and CDR2 YNFKEQ. The CDR3 spans 13 residues. CDR3 in DNA: TGTGCCAGCAGCCCAGACAGGGACTACGAGCAGTACTTC. It encodes CASSPDRDYEQYF.

The chain joins TRBV13 to TRBJ2-5; 7 positions agree with TRBD2. V lost 5 bases and J lost 5; bases outside the gene matches: 8. This CDR3 spans 14 amino acids. The V gene's germline CDR1 is PRHDT and CDR2 FYEKMQ (reference sequence). CDR3 amino acids: CASSHQAGRETQYF. DNA of the CDR3: TGTGCCAGCAGCCACCAAGCGGGGAGGGAGACCCAGTACTTC.